The rows below give T cell receptor beta chains drawn from one sample of a study of cytomegalovirus exposure and HLA in healthy donors. Libraries were prepared by immunoSEQ multiplex PCR; TCRdb keeps only in-frame clonotypes and omits some of them. The sample shows some 200,000 clones, around 77% of them seen only once. The sequencing input was PBMCs. The origin of the receptors is a woman in her twenties or thirties in good health and CMV-seronegative. CDR3s include the opening cysteine and the closing phenylalanine or tryptophan.

>TRBV10-2|TRBJ2-1
CASSESSGRRDNEQFF
>TRBV5-6|TRBJ2-1
CASSLHGSYNEQFF
>TRBV18|TRBJ1-1
CASSPLSEITEAFF
>TRBV18|TRBJ1-2
CASSPRQGQGANYGYTF
>TRBV4-1|TRBJ2-6
CASSQDLRRSAGANVLTF
>TRBV7-8|TRBJ2-4
CASSLAHSNIQYF
>TRBV7-9|TRBJ2-7
CASSSLQGIPHEQYF
>TRBV20-1|TRBJ2-1
CSARDRQGLFF
>TRBV7-8|TRBJ2-5
CASSLGRTSGRARETQYF
>TRBV10-3|TRBJ1-2
CAISEVEGGYTF
>TRBV10-2|TRBJ2-7
CASSEGRGFYYEQYF
>TRBV2|TRBJ2-1
CASRGRLGSYNEQFF
>TRBV18|TRBJ1-4
CASSTATGGLEKLFF
>TRBV13|TRBJ2-5
CASSRAGAETQYF
>TRBV6-6|TRBJ2-7
CASSLGVAYEQYF
>TRBV10-3|TRBJ2-1
CAIRPGLAGGPTDNEQFF
>TRBV28|TRBJ2-1
CASSVLAGGLNEQFF
>TRBV7-2|TRBJ1-2
CASSPRTANYGYTF
>TRBV9|TRBJ2-1
CASSVAGGSYNEQFF
>TRBV5-1|TRBJ1-4
CASSLEGVVEKLFF
>TRBV4-1|TRBJ1-5
CASSPYSGSQQPQHF
>TRBV5-1|TRBJ1-6
CASSQDNSPLHF
>TRBV9|TRBJ2-5
CASSVETGTETQYF
>TRBV6-5|TRBJ2-7
CASTSDRVGEQYF
>TRBV19|TRBJ1-2
CASYQGLGTYGYTF
>TRBV7-9|TRBJ2-1
CAGQGFYNEQFF
>TRBV28|TRBJ1-5
CASRLGTGNQPQHF
>TRBV2|TRBJ2-1
CASRPSGGAYNEQFF
>TRBV29-1|TRBJ2-5
CSVEGTGKTQYF
>TRBV18|TRBJ2-3
CASSPPGRDTQYF
>TRBV7-9|TRBJ2-1
CASSLRAGGYNEQFF
>TRBV9|TRBJ2-2
CASRRTGELFF
>TRBV27|TRBJ2-3
CASSSRRLAGGPITHTDTQYF
>TRBV19|TRBJ1-2
CASSPTVGGYGYTF
>TRBV6-5|TRBJ2-7
CASSYSTGFGSEQYF
>TRBV1|TRBJ1-4
CTSSSDRDLNEKLFF
>TRBV6-6|TRBJ2-7
CASRHRQAYEQYF
>TRBV7-9|TRBJ1-1
CASSFRGIEAFF
>TRBV28|TRBJ1-1
CASSLGEAFF
>TRBV12-2|TRBJ1-5
CASRLKHSNQPQHF
>TRBV6-5|TRBJ2-7
CASSYARTYEQYF
>TRBV18|TRBJ2-5
CASSPPTSPYQETQYF
>TRBV28|TRBJ1-4
CASNGGPANEKLFF
>TRBV19|TRBJ1-1
CASSMVQGTEAFF
>TRBV30|TRBJ2-2
CAWQGPGRNTGELFF
>TRBV11-2|TRBJ1-6
CASSLRTGYSPLHF
>TRBV7-9|TRBJ2-4
CASSHPTGPSGDLSNIQYF
>TRBV5-1|TRBJ2-4
CASSLASSGGENIQYF
>TRBV7-9|TRBJ1-2
CASSLAGSNYGYTF
>TRBV5-6|TRBJ1-1
CASSPGTGNTEAFF
>TRBV28|TRBJ2-7
CASRPLWTSGRFSYEQYF
>TRBV5-1|TRBJ1-2
CASSLGTGVHYGYTF